Shown below are 13 T cell receptor beta chains from a single sample sequenced in a study of T cells in Graves' hyperthyroidism and ophthalmopathy. RNA transcripts served as the template for amplifying TCR beta CDR3 regions. HTBI primers were the set used in a first-round RT-PCR of the TCR CDR3. TCRdb reprocessed the multiplex PCR reads via MiXCR and lists one record per CDR3 protein. The sample has around 500,000 distinct CDR3 sequences; roughly 15% are singletons. The sequenced sample consisted of blood. The source of these receptors is a woman aged 25-40 years with Graves' ophthalmopathy.

The chain recombines TRBV2 with TRBJ2-1, with TRBD1 matching 10 bases. The length of the CDR3 is 13 residues. The germline V gene encodes CDR1 SNHLY and CDR2 FYNNEI. The V gene end was trimmed by 8 bases and the J gene end by 6 bases; junction bases not matched to a gene: 4. CDR3 bases: TGTGCCAGCCCATGGACAGGGGGCAATGAGCAGTTCTTC. It specifies CASPWTGGNEQFF.

V is TRBV20-1 and J is TRBJ2-2, with 8 bases matching TRBD2. CDR3 size: 15 residues. Losses at the gene ends were 4 bases for V and 0 bases for J; bases not matched to a gene: 4. Germline loops: CDR1 DFQATT, CDR2 SNEGSKA (reference sequence). Written as DNA, the CDR3 is TGCAGTGCTAACCGGCGGGAGGCGAACACCGGGGAGCTGTTTTTT. The encoded protein is CSANRREANTGELFF.

This clonotype was counted many times. The V and J genes are TRBV7-3 and TRBJ2-3; D is unclear. Trimming took off 4 bases at V and 2 bases at J, with 16 bases between the two ends. CDR3 size: 16 residues. CDR1 and CDR2 (germline): SGHTA, FQGTGA. In DNA, the CDR3 is TGTGCCAGCAGCTATGTTGCGGCAGGCCCCACAGATACGCAGTATTTT. This translates into CASSYVAAGPTDTQYF.

This clonotype has a count of ten or more. The chain has TRBV7-2 and TRBJ1-1; a possible D gene is TRBD1 (6 bases). The CDR3 runs 14 residues. CDR1 and CDR2 from the germline V gene are SGHTA and FQGNSA. V lost 1 base and J 4 bases, leaving 10 bases between the germline ends. The CDR3 nucleotides read TGTGCCAGCAGCTTAGAAGGGGGGATCACTGAAGCTTTCTTT. It codes for CASSLEGGITEAFF. Full variable domain (missing parts from reference TRBV7-2 and TRBJ1-1): GAGVSQSPSNKVTEKGKDVELRCDPISGHTALYWYRQSLGQGLEFLIYFQGNSAPDKSGLPSDRFSAERTGGSVSTLTIQRTQQEDSAVYLCASSLEGGITEAFFGQGTRLTVV.

Only a few counts were recorded for this clonotype. The V call is TRBV19, the J call TRBJ2-3; D perhaps matches TRBD2 (6 bases). CDR3 length: 16 residues. Germline-derived CDR1 and CDR2 are LNHDA and SQIVND (reference sequence). The V end was cut by 3 bases, the J end by 2 bases, with 15 bases between. Here the CDR3 DNA reads TGTGCCAGTAGTATCCGGGCGGGACTTATCACAGATACGCAGTATTTT. Translation gives CASSIRAGLITDTQYF.

V and J are TRBV7-2 and TRBJ2-5, with D possibly being TRBD2 (8 bases). V shed 3 bases and J shed 9 bases, with 20 bases lying between them. The germline CDR1 and CDR2 sequences are SGHTA and FQGNSA. The CDR3 totals 15 residues. The CDR3 spells CASSLMTSAQGAQYF. The DNA for the CDR3 is TGTGCCAGCAGCTTGATGACTAGCGCCCAGGGGGCCCAGTACTTC.

This clonotype was counted between two and nine times. This chain links TRBV20-1 with TRBJ2-5, with 10 bases identical to TRBD2. V lost 5 bases, J lost 0 bases, and 3 bases stayed unmatched. Germline V gene sequence: CDR1 DFQATT, CDR2 SNEGSKA (reference sequence). The CDR3 runs 14 residues. The CDR3 spells CSAPTSGNQETQYF. CDR3 nucleotides: TGCAGTGCTCCTACTAGCGGGAACCAAGAGACCCAGTACTTC.

This clonotype was counted many times. The chain employs TRBV18 and TRBJ2-3; 12 bases are a match to TRBD2. Germline V gene lookup returns CDR1 KGHSH and CDR2 LQKENI. Trimming cost V 4 bases and J 2 bases; bases outside gene matches: 7. The CDR3 extends over 17 amino acids. The CDR3 coding sequence is TGTGCCAGCTCACTAGTGACTAGCGGGGGTTACACAGATACGCAGTATTTT. Protein sequence: CASSLVTSGGYTDTQYF.

This clonotype was found many times. The chain couples TRBV11-2 to TRBJ2-5; no clear D gene. There are 15 residues in the CDR3. In germline, CDR1 is SGHAT, CDR2 FQNNGV. Trimming left V 1 base short and J 1 base short, with 10 bases between. The CDR3 DNA reads TGTGCCAGCAGCTTAGCAATCCCCTCCCAAGAGACCCAGTACTTC. Protein: CASSLAIPSQETQYF.

About this clonotype: This may come from a read error, since a much larger clone is one base off. V usage is TRBV28 and J usage is TRBJ1-2; D not certain. This CDR3 has 14 residues. Germline CDR1 MDHEN, CDR2 SYDVKM. The CDR3 bases are TGTGCCAGCAGTTCTATTGACGGGAGCTATAGCTACACCTTC. This codes for CASSSIDGSYSYTF.

This clonotype came up many times. The V call is TRBV30, the J call TRBJ2-5; D gene ambiguous. Germline loops: CDR1 GTSNPN, CDR2 SVGIG (reference sequence). The CDR3 spans 16 residues. V was cut by 3 bases and J by 3 bases, with 20 bases left in between. CDR3 in DNA: TGTGCCTGGAGACCTAGAGGCGGAGTGATTAAAGAGACCCAGTACTTC. Translation: CAWRPRGGVIKETQYF.

The CDR3 region is CASSPPGQGLYEQYF. For the CDR3, the DNA is TGTGCCAGCTCACCCCCGGGACAGGGGCTCTACGAGCAGTACTTC. J is TRBJ2-7 and V is TRBV18; 10 nucleotides agree with TRBD1. Germline CDR1 is KGHSH and CDR2 is LQKENI. Losses at the gene ends were 3 bases for V and 3 bases for J; bases not matched to a gene: 5. CDR3 length equals 15 residues.

This clonotype was detected ten times or more. The rearrangement links TRBV28 to TRBJ1-1, with D unclear. V was cut by 1 base and J by 2 bases, with 8 bases left in between. The germline CDR1 and CDR2 sequences are MDHEN and SYDVKM. The CDR3 covers 14 residues. The chain's CDR3 is CASSLYLENTEAFF. The CDR3 DNA follows: TGTGCCAGCAGTTTATACTTGGAAAACACTGAAGCTTTCTTT. The variable domain in full, completed from reference TRBV28 and TRBJ1-1, reads DVKVTQSSRYLVKRTGEKVFLECVQDMDHENMFWYRQDPGLGLRLIYFSYDVKMKEKGDIPEGYSVSREKKERFSLILESASTNQTSMYLCASSLYLENTEAFFGQGTRLTVV.